This T cell receptor (beta chain) was identified during a study of Tregs in tolerant kidney transplant recipients. Study conclusions and caveats: Few patients were studied, so findings need validation in larger groups. This study did not directly address biological reproducibility. Tregs expanded with activated donor B cells seemed most donor-specific.

The V and J ends lost 4 bases and 0 bases, in that order; junction bases with no gene match: 5. The germline V gene encodes CDR1 SNHLY and CDR2 FYNNEI. The CDR3 is made up of 16 amino acids. Thawed PBMCs were FACS-sorted into unstimulated CD4+CD25+CD127- regulatory T cells, CD4+CD25- non-regulatory cells, CD4 and CD8 cells. Data came from immunoSEQ multiplex PCR; TCRdb stores just in-frame clones and leaves some out. The top ten hold roughly 0.63% of the sample, which has fewer than 150,000 clones, roughly 93% seen once. This clone was seen repeatedly, ten times or more. The antigen is undetermined. The clonotype originates from a human donor in good health. Material: CD4+ T cells from blood. J is TRBJ2-1 and V is TRBV2; TRBD2 aligns across 8 bases. The CDR3 sequence is CASSANGRASYNEQFF. The CDR3, as DNA: TGTGCCAGCAGTGCTAACGGGAGGGCCTCCTACAATGAGCAGTTCTTC.